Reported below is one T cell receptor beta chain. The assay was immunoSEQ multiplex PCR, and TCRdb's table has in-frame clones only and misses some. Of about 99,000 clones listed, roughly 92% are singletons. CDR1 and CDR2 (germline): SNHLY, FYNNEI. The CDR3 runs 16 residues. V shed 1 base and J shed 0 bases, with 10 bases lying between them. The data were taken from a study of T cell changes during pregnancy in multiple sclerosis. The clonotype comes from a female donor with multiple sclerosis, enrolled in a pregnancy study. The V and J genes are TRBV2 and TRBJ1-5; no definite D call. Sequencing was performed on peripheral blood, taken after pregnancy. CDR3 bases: TGTGCCAGCAGTGAAGATACAAGTTTTAGCAATCAGCCCCAGCATTTT. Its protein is CASSEDTSFSNQPQHF.